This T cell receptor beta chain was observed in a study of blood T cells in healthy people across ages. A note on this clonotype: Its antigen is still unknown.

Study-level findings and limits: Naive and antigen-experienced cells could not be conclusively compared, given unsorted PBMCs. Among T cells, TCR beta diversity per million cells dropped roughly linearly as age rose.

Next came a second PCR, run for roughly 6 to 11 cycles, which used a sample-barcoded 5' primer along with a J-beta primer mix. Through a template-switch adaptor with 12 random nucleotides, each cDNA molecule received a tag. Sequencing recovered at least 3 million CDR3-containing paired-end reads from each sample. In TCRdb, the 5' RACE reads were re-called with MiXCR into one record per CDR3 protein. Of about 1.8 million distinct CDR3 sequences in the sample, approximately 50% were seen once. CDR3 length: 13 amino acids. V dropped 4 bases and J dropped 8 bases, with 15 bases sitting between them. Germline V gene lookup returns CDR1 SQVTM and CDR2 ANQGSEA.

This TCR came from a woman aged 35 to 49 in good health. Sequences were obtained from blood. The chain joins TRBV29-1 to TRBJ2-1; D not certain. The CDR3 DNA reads TGCAGCGTTGCTTACTCAAACCTCCATGAGCAGTTCTTC. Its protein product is CSVAYSNLHEQFF.